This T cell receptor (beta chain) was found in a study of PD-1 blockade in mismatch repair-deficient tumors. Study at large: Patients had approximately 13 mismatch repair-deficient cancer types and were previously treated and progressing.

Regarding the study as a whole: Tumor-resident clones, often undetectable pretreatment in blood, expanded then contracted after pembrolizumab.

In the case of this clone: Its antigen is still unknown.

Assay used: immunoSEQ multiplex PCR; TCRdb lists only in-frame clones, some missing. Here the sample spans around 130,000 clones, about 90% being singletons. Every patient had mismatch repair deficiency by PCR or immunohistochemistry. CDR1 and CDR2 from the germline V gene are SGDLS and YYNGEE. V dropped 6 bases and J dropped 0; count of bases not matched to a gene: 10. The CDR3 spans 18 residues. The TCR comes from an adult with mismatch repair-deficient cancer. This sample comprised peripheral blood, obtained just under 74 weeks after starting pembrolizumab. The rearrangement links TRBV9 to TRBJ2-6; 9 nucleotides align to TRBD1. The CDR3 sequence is CASMFGQGTSSGANVLTF. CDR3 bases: TGTGCCAGCATGTTCGGACAGGGGACGAGCTCTGGGGCCAACGTCCTGACTTTC.